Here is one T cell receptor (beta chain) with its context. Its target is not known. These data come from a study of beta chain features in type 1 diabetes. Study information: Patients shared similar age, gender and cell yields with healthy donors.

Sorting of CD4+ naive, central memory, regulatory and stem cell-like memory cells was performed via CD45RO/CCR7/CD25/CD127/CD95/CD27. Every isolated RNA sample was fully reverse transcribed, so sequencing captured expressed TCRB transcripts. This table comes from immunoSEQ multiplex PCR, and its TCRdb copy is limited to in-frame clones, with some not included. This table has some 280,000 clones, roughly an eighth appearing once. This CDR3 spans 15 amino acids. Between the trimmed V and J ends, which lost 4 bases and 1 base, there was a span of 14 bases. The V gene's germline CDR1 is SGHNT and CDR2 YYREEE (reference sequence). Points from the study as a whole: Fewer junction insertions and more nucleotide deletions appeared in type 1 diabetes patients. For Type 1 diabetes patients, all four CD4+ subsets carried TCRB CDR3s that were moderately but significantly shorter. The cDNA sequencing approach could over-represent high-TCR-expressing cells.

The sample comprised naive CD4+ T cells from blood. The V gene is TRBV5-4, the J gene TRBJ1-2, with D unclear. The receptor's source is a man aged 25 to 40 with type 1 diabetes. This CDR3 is CASSPPQALNYGYTF. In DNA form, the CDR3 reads TGTGCCAGCAGCCCCCCCCAGGCCCTTAACTATGGCTACACCTTC. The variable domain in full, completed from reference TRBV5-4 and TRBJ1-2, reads ETGVTQSPTHLIKTRGQQVTLRCSSQSGHNTVSWYQQALGQGPQFIFQYYREEENGRGNFPPRFSGLQFPNYSSELNVNALELDDSALYLCASSPPQALNYGYTFGSGTRLTVV.